The text below deals with one TCR beta chain. Its ends do not fully match the called genes, so a read error is possible. Germline values: CDR1 SNHLY, CDR2 FYNNEI. CDR3 length equals 17 residues. The sample is drawn from a study of T cells in Graves' hyperthyroidism and ophthalmopathy. The wider study: The initial diagnosis was the point when peripheral blood was collected, ahead of any treatment.

RNA transcripts served as the template for amplifying TCR beta CDR3 regions. A first-round RT-PCR of the TCR CDR3 used the HTBI primer set. MiXCR, applied by TCRdb to the multiplex PCR reads, yields one record per CDR3 protein. The table lists more than 500,000 distinct CDR3 sequences, roughly 17% of them singletons, with around 4% in the top ten. This TCR was sampled from a woman in her 30s with Graves' hyperthyroidism. The sample taken for sequencing was blood. The chain recombines TRBV2 with TRBJ2-7, with D perhaps TRBD1 or TRBD2 (5 bases each). The CDR3 sequence is CPSSHGPLGRESDEQYF. CDR3 nucleotide sequence: TGTCCCAGCAGCCACGGACCTTTGGGCAGGGAGTCCGACGAGCAGTACTTC.